Each of the 10 T cell receptor beta chains below was sequenced from the same sample in a study of cytomegalovirus exposure and HLA in healthy donors (TCRdb year 2017). Receptors were amplified or captured by the immunoSEQ multiplex PCR assay. TCRdb mirrors the immuneACCESS table, restricted to in-frame sequences. Some clones are absent from its copies; in checked studies, under half trace to an unresolved V gene, and the reason for the others is unknown. Within this sample are under 150,000 clones, with about 90% of them counted one time only. The top ten clones comprise under 2% of the sample. Material: PBMCs. These receptors were taken from a woman younger than 30 in good health and CMV-seronegative.

This clone was picked up a small number of times. The chain employs TRBV19 and TRBJ2-3, with 11 nucleotides matching TRBD2. CDR1 and CDR2 from the germline V gene are LNHDA and SQIVND (reference sequence). With V trimmed by 3 bases and J by 6 bases, 8 bases remained unmatched. This CDR3 region has 16 residues. CDR3 sequence: CASSIKTSGKRDTQYF. CDR3 in DNA: TGTGCCAGTAGTATCAAGACTAGCGGGAAGCGGGATACGCAGTATTTT.

This chain connects TRBV28 to TRBJ2-1, with 8 bases fitting TRBD2. The J segment lost 9 bases and the V segment lost 6 bases, leaving 10 bases of the junction unmatched. The CDR3 is 14 residues long. CDR1 and CDR2 from the germline V gene are MDHEN and SYDVKM. This chain's CDR3 is CASSRPGLVPEQFF. The CDR3 nucleotides are TGTGCCAGCAGCAGGCCGGGACTAGTTCCTGAGCAGTTCTTC.

The chain links TRBV28 to TRBJ2-6, with D maybe TRBD2 (5 bases). Per the germline V gene, CDR1 is MDHEN and CDR2 is SYDVKM. CDR3 size: 14 residues. The germline V and J ends were trimmed by 4 bases and 2 bases, with 6 bases remaining between them. In DNA form, the CDR3 reads TGTGCCAGCAGTTCAGCGGCTGGGGCCAACGTCCTGACTTTC. It yields the protein CASSSAAGANVLTF.

The genes are TRBV5-4 and TRBJ1-3; D is possibly TRBD1 (6 bases). Trimming removed 5 bases from V and 1 base from J, with 10 bases in between. The CDR3 runs 14 residues. CDR1 and CDR2 from the germline V gene are SGHNT and YYREEE (reference sequence). The CDR3 nucleotides are TGTGCCAGCAGAGCAGGGGCATCTGGAAACACCATATATTTT. It yields the protein CASRAGASGNTIYF.

This sequence joins TRBV7-8 and TRBJ1-4; D ambiguous. V lost 0 bases to trimming and J lost 3 bases, with 11 bases between them. Germline CDR1 is SGHVS and CDR2 is FQNEAQ. There are 16 residues in the CDR3. CDR3 sequence reads: CASSLAALVPNEKLFF. CDR3 coding DNA: TGTGCCAGCAGCTTAGCGGCTCTCGTACCTAATGAAAAACTGTTTTTT. The entire variable domain, with the rest obtained from reference TRBV7-8 and TRBJ1-4, is as follows: GAGVSQSPRYKVAKRGQDVALRCDPISGHVSLFWYQQALGQGPEFLTYFQNEAQLDKSGLPSDRFFAERPEGSVSTLKIQRTQQEDSAVYLCASSLAALVPNEKLFFGSGTQLSVL.

The rearrangement uses TRBV6-1 and TRBJ2-5; 7 positions match TRBD1. This CDR3 spans 14 amino acids. CDR1 is MNHNS, CDR2 SASEGT, per germline. V lost 4 bases to trimming and J lost 2 bases; unmatched junction nucleotides: 4. The CDR3 DNA sequence: TGTGCCAGCAGTGCTAACAGGGGACAAGAGACCCAGTACTTC. Translated, it gives CASSANRGQETQYF.

The chain joins TRBV29-1 to TRBJ1-2; D is uncertain. The CDR3 runs 14 residues. Trimming stripped 0 bases from V and 0 bases from J, with 8 bases between. Germline V gives CDR1 SQVTM, CDR2 ANQGSEA. CDR3 bases: TGCAGCGTTGAAGATCGGAGGGCTAACTATGGCTACACCTTC. Amino acid sequence: CSVEDRRANYGYTF.

V usage is TRBV7-2 and J usage is TRBJ2-1, with 9 bases matching TRBD2. The CDR3 has 17 residues. After removal of 0 bases from V and 5 bases from J, the junction contained 8 bases not matched to a gene. Looked up from germline, CDR1 is SGHTA and CDR2 is FQGNSA. The CDR3 reads CASSLAFWLAGNNEQFF. CDR3 DNA: TGTGCCAGCAGCTTAGCGTTCTGGCTAGCGGGGAACAATGAGCAGTTCTTC.

The chain uses TRBV7-8 and TRBJ2-1; 8 bases agree with TRBD2. Germline CDR1 SGHVS, CDR2 FQNEAQ. This CDR3 comprises 16 residues. J lost 8 bases, V lost 5 bases, and 14 bases had no gene match. The CDR3, as DNA: TGTGCCAGCAGCGGGCGACCGGGACTAGTTAGGCATGAGCAGTTCTTC. Protein product: CASSGRPGLVRHEQFF. Full variable domain (outside the CDR3, taken from reference TRBV7-8 and TRBJ2-1): GAGVSQSPRYKVAKRGQDVALRCDPISGHVSLFWYQQALGQGPEFLTYFQNEAQLDKSGLPSDRFFAERPEGSVSTLKIQRTQQEDSAVYLCASSGRPGLVRHEQFFGPGTRLTVL.

The genes are TRBV29-1 and TRBJ1-4; TRBD1 is a possible D gene (6 bases). CDR3 size: 12 residues. V lost 3 bases to trimming and J lost 7 bases, with 9 bases between them. The germline V gene has CDR1 SQVTM and CDR2 ANQGSEA. The CDR3 spells CSVERGSEKLFF. The CDR3 DNA sequence: TGCAGCGTTGAGAGGGGGAGTGAAAAACTGTTTTTT. Full variable domain (missing parts from reference TRBV29-1 and TRBJ1-4): SAVISQKPSRDICQRGTSLTIQCQVDSQVTMMFWYRQQPGQSLTLIATANQGSEATYESGFVIDKFPISRPNLTFSTLTVSNMSPEDSSIYLCSVERGSEKLFFGSGTQLSVL.